Listed below are T cell receptor beta chains from one sample, sequenced in a study of blood T cell repertoires in COVID-19. Libraries were prepared by immunoSEQ multiplex PCR; TCRdb keeps only in-frame clonotypes and omits some of them. The sample includes approximately 280,000 clones, 75% to 90% of them seen just once. What was sequenced was peripheral blood. These receptors all stem from a man in his forties or fifties with acute or convalescent COVID-19. Both conserved end residues are part of each CDR3. A D gene is named only where the DNA matches it firmly. Clone size, where shown, is once, few, many, or a class for clones that have expanded.

>13|.|TRBJ2-5|TRBV2|.
TGTGCCAGCAGCCGACGGGGTTTGGAGACCCAGTACTTC
CASSRRGLETQYF
>13|.|TRBJ1-2|TRBV29-1|.
TGCAGCGTCGACCCCCAGGGGAACTATGGCTACACCTTC
CSVDPQGNYGYTF
>14|.|TRBJ2-7|TRBV2|TRBD1
TGTGCCAGCCTAGAGACAGGGGGGCTGGACGAGCAGTACTTC
CASLETGGLDEQYF
>13|once|TRBJ1-5|TRBV19|.
TGTGCCAGTAGTATACCCCGGAGTCAGCCCCAGCATTTT
CASSIPRSQPQHF
>15|.|TRBJ2-2|TRBV6-2/TRBV6-3|.
TGTGCCAGCAGTTATGACACTTCCAACACCGGGGAGCTGTTTTTT
CASSYDTSNTGELFF
>14|.|TRBJ1-2|TRBV19|.
TGTGCCAGTAGTTCTCTGGCAGGGAACTATGGCTACACCTTC
CASSSLAGNYGYTF
>15|.|TRBJ2-3|TRBV11-2|TRBD2
TGTGCCAGCAGCTATAGCGGGGGGGCCCCAGATACGCAGTATTTT
CASSYSGGAPDTQYF
>13|.|TRBJ1-1|TRBV3-1/TRBV3-2|.
TGTGCCAGCAGAGGGGATCCGGGGGCTGAAGCTTTCTTT
CASRGDPGAEAFF
>13|.|TRBJ2-7|TRBV3-1/TRBV3-2|.
TGTGCCAGCAGCCAAGAGGGGGGCTACGAGCAGTACTTC
CASSQEGGYEQYF
>13|.|TRBJ1-4|TRBV12-3/TRBV12-4|.
TGTGCCAGCAGCCTCCGGGGTAGGGAAAAACTGTTTTTT
CASSLRGREKLFF
>14|.|TRBJ2-5|TRBV10-3|.
TGTGCCATCAGTAAGGTGGGGGCTCTTGAGACCCAGTACTTC
CAISKVGALETQYF
>15|few|TRBJ1-1|TRBV30|.
TGTGCCTGGAGTGTACGGGGAACCTTTCTTGTTGAAGCTTTCTTT
CAWSVRGTFLVEAFF
>15|.|TRBJ2-2|TRBV7-9|TRBD1
TGTGCCAGCAGCAAAGGACAGGGTCACACCGGGGAGCTGTTTTTT
CASSKGQGHTGELFF
>17|.|TRBJ2-6|TRBV12-5|.
TGTGCTAGCGGGTCGGGATCGTCCTCCTCTGGGGCCAACGTCCTGACTTTC
CASGSGSSSSGANVLTF
>13|.|TRBJ2-7|TRBV12-3/TRBV12-4|.
TGTGCCAGCAGTTTACGGAGGGGAAGCGAGCAGTACTTC
CASSLRRGSEQYF
>14|.|TRBJ2-3|TRBV2|TRBD1
TGTGCCAGCAGTGAAGCGCCAGGGGGAGATACGCAGTATTTT
CASSEAPGGDTQYF